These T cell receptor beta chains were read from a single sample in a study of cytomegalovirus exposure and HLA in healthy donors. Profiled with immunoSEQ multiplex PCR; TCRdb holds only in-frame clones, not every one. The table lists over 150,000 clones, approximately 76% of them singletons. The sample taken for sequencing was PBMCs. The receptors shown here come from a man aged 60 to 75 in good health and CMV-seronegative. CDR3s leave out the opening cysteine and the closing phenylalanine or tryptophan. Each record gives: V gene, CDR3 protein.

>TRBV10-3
AIRSKRDSGYEQY
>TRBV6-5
ASSYTTGAGNIQY
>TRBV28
ASSPGQGPYEQY
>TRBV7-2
ASSLAYQPGFNYGYT
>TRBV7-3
ASSSRWANSSYEQY
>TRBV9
ASSGSTGTSHNEQF
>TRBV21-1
ASSNRTGCHYGYT
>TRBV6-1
ASSEQGRTEAF
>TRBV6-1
ASSEPGQGANEQF
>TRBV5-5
ASSKDSENTIY